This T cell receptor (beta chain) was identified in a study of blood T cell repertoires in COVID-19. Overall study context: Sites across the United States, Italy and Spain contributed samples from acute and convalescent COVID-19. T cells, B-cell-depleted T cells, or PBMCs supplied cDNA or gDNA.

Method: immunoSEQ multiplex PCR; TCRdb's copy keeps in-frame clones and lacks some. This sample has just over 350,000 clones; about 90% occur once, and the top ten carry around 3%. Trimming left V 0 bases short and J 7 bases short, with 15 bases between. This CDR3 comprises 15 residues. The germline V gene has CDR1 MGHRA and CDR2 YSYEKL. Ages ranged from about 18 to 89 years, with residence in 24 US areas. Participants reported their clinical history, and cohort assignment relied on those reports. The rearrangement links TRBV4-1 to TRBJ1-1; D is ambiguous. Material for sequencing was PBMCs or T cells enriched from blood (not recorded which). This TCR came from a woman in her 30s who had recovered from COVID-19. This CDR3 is CASSQERRGKFEAFF. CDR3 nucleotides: TGCGCCAGCAGCCAAGAACGACGGGGAAAATTTGAAGCTTTCTTT.